One sample yielded the 31 T cell receptor beta chains listed below, sequenced in a study of regulatory T cells in long-lasting Graves disease. HTBI primers from iRepertoire and Arm-PCR of CDR3 regions yielded the TCR beta libraries. TCRdb analysed the multiplex PCR reads with MiXCR anew, one entry per CDR3 protein. The data contain approximately 300,000 distinct CDR3 sequences, about 18% of them singletons. As to time point: newly diagnosed GD, antithyroid drugs for less than 3 months. Extracted PBMC RNA gave rise to the TCR library. The sample was peripheral blood mononuclear cells (PBMCs), taken at new diagnosis, from a patient treated with antithyroid drugs. The receptors shown here come from a female donor with Graves disease.

This clonotype has at least ten counts. The chain employs TRBV28 and TRBJ2-7; a weak D match, TRBD1 (6 bases). This CDR3 is 13 amino acids long. V lost 9 bases, J lost 4 bases, and 16 bases lay in between. From germline, CDR1 is MDHEN and CDR2 SYDVKM. This CDR3 is CASLNGDKYEQYF. DNA for the CDR3: TGTGCCAGTCTTAACGGGGACAAGTACGAGCAGTACTTC.

This clonotype was seen many times. The V call is TRBV9, the J call TRBJ2-7; D remains unclear. From germline, CDR1 is SGDLS and CDR2 YYNGEE. There are 14 residues in the CDR3. V was cut by 3 bases and J by 6 bases, with 16 bases left in between. DNA of the CDR3: TGTGCCAGCAGCGGGGAAGGGTTCCATGGCGAGCAGTACTTC. This codes for CASSGEGFHGEQYF. The full variable domain, in which reference TRBV9 and TRBJ2-7 provide the parts outside the CDR3, is DSGVTQTPKHLITATGQRVTLRCSPRSGDLSVYWYQQSLDQGLQFLIQYYNGEERAKGNILERFSAQQFPDLHSELNLSSLELGDSALYFCASSGEGFHGEQYFGPGTRLTVT.

This clonotype has at least ten counts. V gene TRBV12-3 or TRBV12-4 combines with J gene TRBJ1-6; 9 positions agree with TRBD1. V lost 5 bases and J lost 5; bases outside the gene matches: 7. This CDR3 has 16 amino acids. The CDR3 DNA reads as TGTGCCAGCAGTGATACAGGGGGCTTTGATAATTCACCCCTCCACTTT. This encodes CASSDTGGFDNSPLHF.

The rearrangement uses TRBV28 and TRBJ1-5; no clear D gene. Trimming shortened V by 6 bases and J by 6 bases, and 9 bases separated the two germline ends. From germline, CDR1 is MDHEN and CDR2 SYDVKM. This CDR3 comprises 12 residues. DNA for the CDR3: TGTGCCAGCAGCCGTTGGGGTCAGCCCCAGCATTTT. Translating gives CASSRWGQPQHF.

This clonotype was detected ten times or more. In nucleotides, the CDR3 is TGCGCCAGCAGCCCATCGACAGGGGGCACTGAAGCTTTCTTT. This translates into CASSPSTGGTEAFF. V and J are TRBV5-1 and TRBJ1-1; 9 bases agree with TRBD1. Trimming took 4 bases from V and 4 from J; bases not matched to a gene: 5. The CDR3 is 14 residues long. CDR1 is SGHRS, CDR2 YFSETQ, per germline.

This clonotype has ten or more counts. The rearrangement links TRBV27 to TRBJ2-2; a weak D match, TRBD2 (5 bases). The length of the CDR3 is 12 residues. Per germline, CDR1 MNHEY and CDR2 SMNVEV (reference sequence). The V gene lost 6 bases and the J gene lost 4 bases, with 6 bases spanning the gap. CDR3 sequence (DNA): TGTGCCAGCAGGGACTTCACCGGGGAGCTGTTTTTT. Translated: CASRDFTGELFF.

This clonotype was seen many times. The chain recombines TRBV11-1 with TRBJ1-1; no firm D call. V shed 6 bases and J shed 6 bases, with 14 bases lying between them. This CDR3 region has 13 residues. Looked up from germline, CDR1 is SGHAT and CDR2 is FQDESV (reference sequence). CDR3 bases: TGTGCCAGCAGAGAAGTCGGGCCTGCTGAAGCTTTCTTT. This sequence encodes CASREVGPAEAFF. Variable domain in full (rest from reference TRBV11-1 and TRBJ1-1): EAEVAQSPRYKITEKSQAVAFWCDPISGHATLYWYRQILGQGPELLVQFQDESVVDDSQLPKDRFSAERLKGVDSTLKIQPAELGDSAMYLCASREVGPAEAFFGQGTRLTVV.

This clonotype has ten or more counts. The V gene is TRBV20-1, the J gene TRBJ2-1; 8 bases line up with TRBD2. The V and J ends lost 0 bases and 4 bases, in that order; junction bases with no gene match: 11. The V gene's germline CDR1 is DFQATT and CDR2 SNEGSKA (reference sequence). The CDR3 length is 17 residues. CDR3 amino acids: CSAREAGELAVYNEQFF. CDR3 bases: TGCAGTGCTAGAGAGGCCGGGGAACTAGCGGTATACAATGAGCAGTTCTTC.

This sequence joins TRBV6-5 and TRBJ2-2; 8 nucleotides align to TRBD1. CDR1 is MNHEY and CDR2 is SVGAGI in the germline V gene. CDR3 length: 15 residues. The junction had 8 bases not matched to a gene; V was cut back by 3 bases and J by 8 bases. The CDR3 DNA reads as TGTGCCAGCAGTTATATCAGGGGGCGCACTGGGGAGCTGTTTTTT. Translation: CASSYIRGRTGELFF.

The table lists this clonotype with a few counts. The chain joins TRBV19 to TRBJ2-1; maybe TRBD2 (6 bases). The CDR3 is 15 amino acids. V lost 2 bases and J 2 bases, leaving 10 bases between the germline ends. In germline, CDR1 is LNHDA, CDR2 SQIVND (reference sequence). CDR3 DNA sequence: TGTGCCAGTAGTATAACGGCGGGACCCTACAATGAGCAGTTCTTC. Its translation: CASSITAGPYNEQFF.

This clonotype has ten or more counts. This sequence joins TRBV12-3 or TRBV12-4 and TRBJ1-5; TRBD1 agrees at 8 bases. CDR3 length: 17 residues. J was trimmed by 5 bases and V by 1 base; bases with no gene match: 10. DNA of the CDR3: TGTGCCAGCAGTTTAGGCCTGGGGGGCAGGGGGCATCAGCCCCAGCATTTT. It yields the protein CASSLGLGGRGHQPQHF.

This clonotype was picked up a small number of times. This CDR3 is CASSPPSGRATDTQYF. The CDR3 DNA reads TGTGCCAGCTCACCCCCTAGCGGGAGGGCCACAGATACGCAGTATTTT. The chain combines TRBV18 with TRBJ2-3; TRBD2 aligns across 12 bases. J lost 2 bases, V lost 3 bases, and 3 bases had no gene match. The CDR3 runs to 16 residues. Germline loops: CDR1 KGHSH, CDR2 LQKENI.

The chain recombines TRBV20-1 with TRBJ1-6; D is possibly TRBD1 (5 bases). The germline gives CDR1 DFQATT, CDR2 SNEGSKA (reference sequence). This CDR3 is built from 15 residues. Trimming cost V 3 bases and J 6 bases, with 15 bases left between them. CDR3 amino acids: CSASRQGSGNSPLHF. CDR3 in DNA: TGCAGTGCTAGCCGTCAGGGTAGCGGTAATTCACCCCTCCACTTT.

This clonotype was seen repeatedly, ten times or more. The chain recombines TRBV29-1 with TRBJ1-2; D is perhaps TRBD1 (5 bases). Trimming took 7 bases from V and 0 from J, leaving 9 bases between them. The CDR3 consists of 12 residues. The germline V gene encodes CDR1 SQVTM and CDR2 ANQGSEA. The CDR3 reads CSGYRSNYGYTF. The CDR3 DNA reads TGCAGCGGTTACAGGTCTAACTATGGCTACACCTTC.

The rearrangement joins TRBV14 to TRBJ1-2; unclear D gene. The CDR3 runs 17 residues. Between the trimmed V and J ends, which lost 0 bases and 4 bases, there was a span of 18 bases. Germline assignment: CDR1 SGHDN and CDR2 FVKESK. The CDR3 DNA sequence: TGTGCCAGCAGCCAAGAAAGGTCGGATTGGCGGAGCTATGGCTACACCTTC. This translates into CASSQERSDWRSYGYTF.

This clonotype came up many times. The rearrangement uses TRBV20-1 and TRBJ2-7; TRBD1 matches at 7 bases. J was trimmed by 3 bases and V by 6 bases; bases with no gene match: 8. The CDR3 spans 13 residues. Looked up from germline, CDR1 is DFQATT and CDR2 is SNEGSKA (reference sequence). The CDR3 DNA sequence: TGCAGTGCAACTGGGACAGCAGACTACGAGCAGTACTTC. It encodes CSATGTADYEQYF.

This clonotype was seen ten or more times. V gene TRBV7-9 combines with J gene TRBJ2-3; 7 positions match TRBD1. V lost 2 bases, J lost 5 bases, and 4 bases stayed unmatched. The germline CDR1 and CDR2 sequences are SEHNR and FQNEAQ (reference sequence). The CDR3 is 14 amino acids. CDR3 coding DNA: TGTGCCAGCAGCTTACGGGGACAGCAAGATACGCAGTATTTT. Its translation is CASSLRGQQDTQYF.

This clonotype was counted only a few times. One base away lies a much larger clone, so this may be a sequencing read error. The V call is TRBV5-1, the J call TRBJ2-7; 8 nucleotides match TRBD1. The CDR3 consists of 13 residues. J lost 6 bases, V lost 3 bases, and 5 bases had no gene match. Germline V lookup: CDR1 SGHRS, CDR2 YFSETQ. Written as DNA, the CDR3 is TGCGCCAGCAGCTCGGACAGGGATCGCGAGCAGTACTTC. Encoded protein: CASSSDRDREQYF.

This clonotype was counted a few times. This chain connects TRBV6-2 or TRBV6-3 to TRBJ1-4; 8 bases are a match to TRBD1. The CDR3 loop spans 15 amino acids. Per germline, CDR1 MNHEY and CDR2 SVGEGT. J lost 8 bases, V lost 5 bases, and 10 bases had no gene match. CDR3: CASSDPQGALEKLFF. CDR3 bases: TGTGCCAGCAGTGATCCTCAGGGGGCTTTGGAAAAACTGTTTTTT.

Remarks on this clonotype: A much more abundant neighbour one base away suggests this may be a read error. This chain uses TRBV5-5 with TRBJ2-2, with D possibly being TRBD1 or TRBD2 (6 bases each). Trimming removed 4 bases at V and 13 bases at J, with 14 bases between. CDR3 length: 12 residues. Germline assignment: CDR1 SGHKS and CDR2 YYEKEE (reference sequence). The CDR3 DNA follows: TGTGCCAGCAGCAACCAGGGGCGGGGGCTGTTTTTT. It is translated as CASSNQGRGLFF.

This clonotype was found many times. The rearrangement joins TRBV9 to TRBJ1-4; D perhaps matches TRBD1 (5 bases). Germline V gene sequence: CDR1 SGDLS, CDR2 YYNGEE. Between the trimmed V and J ends, which lost 4 bases and 6 bases, there was a span of 22 bases. The CDR3 length is 17 residues. Here the CDR3 reads CASSLLPRQNSDEKLFF. CDR3 nucleotides: TGTGCCAGCAGCCTCCTCCCCCGACAGAATTCGGATGAAAAACTGTTTTTT. Supplemented by reference TRBV9 and TRBJ1-4, the full variable domain reads DSGVTQTPKHLITATGQRVTLRCSPRSGDLSVYWYQQSLDQGLQFLIQYYNGEERAKGNILERFSAQQFPDLHSELNLSSLELGDSALYFCASSLLPRQNSDEKLFFGSGTQLSVL.

This clonotype was seen repeatedly, ten times or more. The chain recombines TRBV28 with TRBJ1-2; TRBD1 matches 8 bases. This CDR3 is 12 amino acids long. V lost 9 bases to trimming and J lost 3 bases; unmatched junction nucleotides: 3. Germline CDR1 and CDR2: MDHEN and SYDVKM. The DNA for the CDR3 is TGTGCCAGTCAGACAGGGGACTATGGCTACACCTTC. Translating it yields CASQTGDYGYTF.

In its sample, this clonotype was seen many times. V usage is TRBV20-1 and J usage is TRBJ2-1; 12 positions match TRBD2. CDR3 length equals 15 residues. The junction had 6 bases not matched to a gene; V was cut back by 2 bases and J by 7 bases. Germline lookup yields CDR1 DFQATT and CDR2 SNEGSKA (reference sequence). The CDR3 spells CSARRLAGGRNEQFF. Written as DNA, the CDR3 is TGCAGTGCTAGACGTCTAGCGGGAGGGCGGAATGAGCAGTTCTTC.

This clonotype occurred many times. This chain links TRBV27 with TRBJ2-4; possibly TRBD2 for D (6 bases). Germline CDR1 is MNHEY and CDR2 is SMNVEV (reference sequence). V was trimmed by 5 bases and J by 10 bases, leaving 15 bases between them. The CDR3 extends over 13 amino acids. The CDR3, as DNA: TGTGCCAGCAGTGGACTATCCCCGGGGATTCAGTACTTC. Translation: CASSGLSPGIQYF.

This clonotype was recorded many times. V and J are TRBV28 and TRBJ1-5; TRBD1 might be the D (6 bases). The CDR3 is 20 amino acids. In germline, CDR1 is MDHEN, CDR2 SYDVKM. Trimming cost V 6 bases and J 0 bases, with 27 bases left between them. The CDR3 spells CASSPHRPGPTGYSNQPQHF. CDR3 sequence (DNA): TGTGCCAGCAGCCCCCACCGCCCCGGCCCGACAGGATATAGCAATCAGCCCCAGCATTTT.

This clonotype was seen ten or more times. This rearrangement joins TRBV5-5 to TRBJ2-1, with 9 bases fitting TRBD1. Trimming removed 5 bases from V and 7 bases from J; junction bases left unmatched: 10. Germline V gene data show CDR1 as SGHKS and CDR2 as YYEKEE (reference sequence). This CDR3 has 15 residues. CDR3 residues: CASRGGQGAGNEQFF. CDR3 DNA: TGTGCCAGCAGAGGGGGACAGGGCGCGGGGAATGAGCAGTTCTTC.

The DNA of the CDR3 is TGCAGTGCCCCCTTGCAGGGCGCGGAGCTGTTTTTT. Translated, it gives CSAPLQGAELFF. The chain couples TRBV20-1 to TRBJ2-2; perhaps TRBD1 as D (5 bases). The V and J ends lost 6 bases and 10 bases respectively, with 15 bases between them. The CDR3 spans 12 residues. Germline CDR1 is DFQATT and CDR2 is SNEGSKA (reference sequence).

In its sample, this clonotype was seen many times. V and J are TRBV29-1 and TRBJ1-1; a possible D gene is TRBD1 (5 bases). Trimming took off 8 bases at V and 4 bases at J, with 14 bases between the two ends. Germline CDR1 is SQVTM and CDR2 is ANQGSEA. CDR3 length: 12 residues. CDR3 sequence reads: CSTRTSPTEAFF. Here the CDR3 DNA reads TGCAGCACCCGGACATCCCCCACTGAAGCTTTCTTT.

The chain is built from TRBV5-5 and TRBJ2-1; 12 bases map to TRBD2. Germline assignment: CDR1 SGHKS and CDR2 YYEKEE (reference sequence). V shed 1 base, J shed 7 bases, and the junction held 18 bases outside the gene matches. The CDR3 sequence is 20 residues long. The DNA for the CDR3 is TGTGCCAGCAGCTTGCGAGGGGACTCGACTAGCGGGAGAGGAGGGAATGAGCAGTTCTTC. Protein: CASSLRGDSTSGRGGNEQFF.

This clonotype was picked up many times. The chain couples TRBV14 to TRBJ2-3; 10 bases line up with TRBD2. The CDR3 spans 16 residues. Germline loops: CDR1 SGHDN, CDR2 FVKESK. Unmatched junction bases numbered 4, after V lost 4 bases and J lost 0 bases. The chain's CDR3 is CASSLTSGISTDTQYF. The CDR3 coding sequence is TGTGCCAGCAGCCTTACTAGCGGGATTAGCACAGATACGCAGTATTTT.

At least ten counts were recorded for this clonotype. The germline gene is not matched at one end of the junction; a read error may be the cause. V gene TRBV9 combines with J gene TRBJ2-1; 8 bases agree with TRBD2. The CDR3 has 15 amino acids. Looked up from germline, CDR1 is SGDLS and CDR2 is YYNGEE. The CDR3 region has the DNA TGCGCCAGCAGCTTGAGCGGGAGCGGCTACAATGAGCAGTTCTTC. It translates to CASSLSGSGYNEQFF. The whole variable domain, remainder taken from reference TRBV9 and TRBJ2-1, is DSGVTQTPKHLITATGQRVTLRCSPRSGDLSVYWYQQSLDQGLQFLIQYYNGEERAKGNILERFSAQQFPDLHSELNLSSLELGDSALYFCASSLSGSGYNEQFFGPGTRLTVL.